The 31 T cell receptor beta chains presented below share a single source sample, sequenced in a study of T cell responses to AZD1222 COVID-19 vaccine. Generated by immunoSEQ multiplex PCR, the TCRdb table keeps only in-frame clones and is missing some. The sample carries approximately 150,000 clones, 85% to 95% recorded once. Specimen: peripheral blood, collected on day 0 of AZD1222 vaccination. The receptors derive from an adult in good health.

The J gene is TRBJ1-5, the V gene TRBV7-2; 7 nucleotides agree with TRBD1. V lost 6 bases to trimming and J lost 3 bases; unmatched junction nucleotides: 5. The CDR3 totals 14 residues. Per germline, CDR1 SGHTA and CDR2 FQGNSA. CDR3 sequence (DNA): TGTGCCAGCAGTACCGGACAGGTCAATCAGCCCCAGCATTTT. This codes for CASSTGQVNQPQHF.

This chain joins TRBV3-1 (or the pseudogene TRBV3-2) and TRBJ2-1; 14 bases align to TRBD2. This CDR3 comprises 15 residues. The J segment lost 13 bases and the V segment lost 6 bases, leaving 11 bases of the junction unmatched. Looked up from germline, CDR1 is LGHDT and CDR2 is YNNKEL (reference sequence). As DNA, the CDR3 is TGTGCCAGCAGGATGACTAGCGGGGGGGCGTTCGGACAGTTCTTC. Its translation is CASRMTSGGAFGQFF.

The V gene is TRBV12-3 or TRBV12-4, the J gene TRBJ1-1; perhaps TRBD1 as D (6 bases). V was shortened by 5 bases and J by 5 bases, with 12 bases between the two germline ends. The CDR3 has 13 residues. The CDR3 coding sequence is TGTGCCAGCAGTCTTACAGGGTGGACTGAAGCTTTCTTT. It encodes CASSLTGWTEAFF.

V usage is TRBV3-1 (or the pseudogene TRBV3-2) and J usage is TRBJ1-5; 7 positions match TRBD1. The V and J ends lost 5 bases and 9 bases, in that order; junction bases with no gene match: 4. This CDR3 region has 12 residues. CDR1 LGHDT and CDR2 YNNKEL come from the germline V gene (reference sequence). CDR3 loop: CASSTQGRPQHF. CDR3 bases: TGTGCCAGCAGCACACAGGGGCGGCCCCAGCATTTT.

The rearrangement uses TRBV12-3 or TRBV12-4 and TRBJ1-1; the D is unclear. With 6 bases removed from V and 8 bases from J, the gap between germline ends came to 16 bases. This CDR3 has 13 residues. The CDR3 nucleotides are TGTGCCAGCAGACTAAAGGTGGAGCTGGAAGCTTTCTTT. Translation: CASRLKVELEAFF.

The CDR3 DNA is TGTGCCAGTAGTATAGGGCTGACCCGCCCAGCCAACGTCCTGACTTTC. This encodes CASSIGLTRPANVLTF. The V and J genes are TRBV19 and TRBJ2-6; no reliable D call. CDR3 size: 16 residues. V was clipped by 1 base and J by 7 bases, with 14 bases between them. CDR1 and CDR2 (germline): LNHDA, SQIVND (reference sequence).

This chain uses TRBV28 with TRBJ1-5; D uncertain. The germline V gene encodes CDR1 MDHEN and CDR2 SYDVKM. This CDR3 spans 16 amino acids. The V end lost 7 bases, the J end lost 2 bases, and 18 bases lay between the germline ends. CDR3 protein: CASTPSRDRGNQPQHF. The CDR3 nucleotides are TGTGCCAGCACCCCTTCCCGGGATCGGGGCAATCAGCCCCAGCATTTT.

This chain uses TRBV3-1 (or the pseudogene TRBV3-2) with TRBJ1-1; D ambiguous. Germline CDR1 LGHDT, CDR2 YNNKEL (reference sequence). The CDR3 length is 14 residues. Trimming took off 4 bases at V and 1 base at J, with 10 bases between the two ends. CDR3 in amino acids: CASSPPTPNTEAFF. The CDR3 DNA sequence: TGTGCCAGCAGCCCACCTACACCGAACACTGAAGCTTTCTTT.

The J gene is TRBJ1-1, the V gene TRBV5-6; 7 nucleotides align to TRBD1. Unmatched junction bases numbered 9, after V lost 4 bases and J lost 0 bases. CDR1 and CDR2 from the germline V gene are SGHDT and YYEEEE. The CDR3 runs 16 residues. CDR3 in amino acids: CASSRDRGRMNTEAFF. DNA for the CDR3: TGTGCCAGCAGCAGGGACAGAGGACGTATGAACACTGAAGCTTTCTTT.

A remark on this clone: The junction shows a germline mismatch at one end, possibly a read error. The chain has TRBV3-1 (or the pseudogene TRBV3-2) and TRBJ2-1, with D tentatively TRBD1 (6 bases). Germline assignment: CDR1 LGHDT and CDR2 YNNKEL (reference sequence). The CDR3 has 12 residues. DNA of the CDR3: TGTGCCAGCAGCCAAGGGGTCGACAGGAGCGTCTTC. Translation: CASSQGVDRSVF.

The CDR3 protein is CASSPDRGLLAYEQYF. CDR3 DNA sequence: TGTGCCAGCTCACCCGACAGGGGGCTCCTCGCCTACGAGCAGTACTTC. The gene calls are TRBV18 and TRBJ2-7; 10 bases are a match to TRBD1. The CDR3 consists of 16 residues. Germline CDR1 is KGHSH and CDR2 is LQKENI. Trimming at V came to 3 bases and at J to 2 bases, leaving 7 bases not matched to a gene.

V is TRBV6-5 and J is TRBJ2-1; D not certain. The germline V and J ends were trimmed by 2 bases and 6 bases, with 14 bases remaining between them. This CDR3 has 15 residues. The germline V gene encodes CDR1 MNHEY and CDR2 SVGAGI. In DNA, the CDR3 is TGTGCCAGCAGTTACGGCCAAATCACGGGCAATGAGCAGTTCTTC. It is translated as CASSYGQITGNEQFF.

V usage is TRBV2 and J usage is TRBJ1-2; TRBD1 is a possible D gene (5 bases). Germline CDR1 and CDR2: SNHLY and FYNNEI. V lost 4 bases and J 2 bases, leaving 8 bases between the germline ends. This CDR3 region has 13 residues. CDR3 residues: CASSGDANYGYTF. The CDR3, as DNA: TGTGCCAGCAGTGGGGACGCAAACTATGGCTACACCTTC. Supplemented by reference TRBV2 and TRBJ1-2, the full variable domain reads EPEVTQTPSHQVTQMGQEVILRCVPISNHLYFYWYRQILGQKVEFLVSFYNNEISEKSEIFDDQFSVERPDGSNFTLKIRSTKLEDSAMYFCASSGDANYGYTFGSGTRLTVV.

The rearrangement uses TRBV19 and TRBJ1-2, with 12 bases matching TRBD1. V lost 3 bases and J lost 8; bases outside the gene matches: 7. This CDR3 is built from 15 residues. Germline V gene sequence: CDR1 LNHDA, CDR2 SQIVND (reference sequence). The CDR3 DNA follows: TGTGCCAGTAGTATCTCCCCCGGGACAGGGGGCGGCTACACCTTC. As protein: CASSISPGTGGGYTF.

The chain is built from TRBV5-6 and TRBJ1-1; D uncertain. V gave up 2 bases and J gave up 3 bases, with 14 bases separating them. The germline CDR1 and CDR2 sequences are SGHDT and YYEEEE. The CDR3 sequence is 15 residues long. CDR3 nucleotides: TGTGCCAGCAGCTTTGGAGGACTCACGTACACTGAAGCTTTCTTT. Its translation: CASSFGGLTYTEAFF.

V gene TRBV7-5 combines with J gene TRBJ1-1; the table's D call, TRBD1, was not checked against the DNA. TRBV7-5 is tagged as a pseudogene. The CDR3 totals 14 residues. The CDR3 DNA follows: TGTGCCAGAAGCCCTCGGACAGGGCGCACTGAAGCTTTCTTT. This codes for CARSPRTGRTEAFF.

The chain is built from TRBV7-6 and TRBJ1-2; possibly TRBD1 for D (6 bases). Germline V gene data show CDR1 as SGHVS and CDR2 as FNYEAQ. Trimming took off 2 bases at V and 8 bases at J, with 12 bases between the two ends. This CDR3 comprises 13 residues. CDR3 sequence reads: CASSLSGAEGYTF. CDR3 bases: TGTGCCAGCAGCTTATCGGGGGCGGAGGGCTACACCTTC.

The chain combines TRBV7-8 with TRBJ1-5; unclear D gene. The CDR3 length is 15 residues. Between the trimmed V and J ends, which lost 5 bases and 1 base, there was a span of 12 bases. Germline loops: CDR1 SGHVS, CDR2 FQNEAQ. For the CDR3, the DNA is TGTGCCAGCAGCCCCTACAGCTTGAGCAATCAGCCCCAGCATTTT. Amino acids: CASSPYSLSNQPQHF.

The J gene is TRBJ2-1, the V gene TRBV19; TRBD2 aligns across 9 bases. The J segment lost 4 bases and the V segment lost 6 bases, leaving 7 bases of the junction unmatched. This CDR3 contains 15 residues. Germline V gene data show CDR1 as LNHDA and CDR2 as SQIVND (reference sequence). Written as DNA, the CDR3 is TGTGCCAGTAGGGTAGCGGGAGTTGGATACAATGAGCAGTTCTTC. This encodes CASRVAGVGYNEQFF.

This rearrangement joins TRBV30 to TRBJ2-4; D is undetermined. The CDR3 sequence is 16 residues long. Looked up from germline, CDR1 is GTSNPN and CDR2 is SVGIG (reference sequence). Trimming cost V 0 bases and J 0 bases, with 12 bases left between them. In nucleotides, the CDR3 is TGTGCCTGGAGTGTAGAACAGCTACTAGCCAAAAACATTCAGTACTTC. Amino acid sequence: CAWSVEQLLAKNIQYF.

The chain recombines TRBV7-2 with TRBJ1-1; D call uncertain. Per the germline V gene, CDR1 is SGHTA and CDR2 is FQGNSA. With 2 bases removed from V and 5 bases from J, the gap between germline ends came to 18 bases. CDR3 size: 16 residues. As DNA, the CDR3 is TGTGCCAGCAGCTTACTTTTTTCCAGGCGGGTGACTGAAGCTTTCTTT. This gives the protein CASSLLFSRRVTEAFF.

DNA of the CDR3: TGTGCCAGCAGCTTAGGCCAGATTATGAACACTGAAGCTTTCTTT. Translation gives CASSLGQIMNTEAFF. The J gene is TRBJ1-1, the V gene TRBV7-2; D not resolved. Trimming took off 1 base at V and 0 bases at J, with 9 bases between the two ends. The CDR3 runs to 15 residues. Germline-derived CDR1 and CDR2 are SGHTA and FQGNSA.

V is TRBV30 and J is TRBJ1-1, with a weak D call TRBD1 (5 bases). V lost 7 bases to trimming and J lost 11 bases, with 11 bases between them. Germline V gene data show CDR1 as GTSNPN and CDR2 as SVGIG (reference sequence). The CDR3 length is 9 residues. This CDR3 reads CAFRQGAFF. In DNA form, the CDR3 reads TGTGCCTTCCGGCAGGGTGCTTTCTTT.

CDR3 in amino acids: CASSIGRGVYGYTF. CDR3 bases: TGTGCCAGTAGTATAGGTCGGGGGGTGTATGGCTACACCTTC. The chain uses TRBV19 and TRBJ1-2; D might be TRBD1 (5 bases). Germline V gene lookup returns CDR1 LNHDA and CDR2 SQIVND (reference sequence). V was shortened by 1 base and J by 5 bases, with 11 bases between the two germline ends. The CDR3 sequence is 14 residues long.

The chain is built from TRBV5-6 and TRBJ2-4; the D call may be TRBD1 or TRBD2 (5 bases each). Trimming cost V 4 bases and J 6 bases, with 14 bases left between them. This CDR3 comprises 14 residues. Looked up from germline, CDR1 is SGHDT and CDR2 is YYEEEE. The CDR3 loop is CASSPRGGGNIQYF. DNA for the CDR3: TGTGCCAGCAGCCCGAGGGGTGGGGGAAACATTCAGTACTTC.

This chain connects TRBV3-1 (or the pseudogene TRBV3-2) to TRBJ1-2; D gene uncertain. Trimming shortened V by 1 base and J by 6 bases, and 6 bases separated the two germline ends. The V gene's germline CDR1 is LGHDT and CDR2 YNNKEL (reference sequence). This CDR3 is 12 amino acids long. The CDR3 region is CASSQASHGYTF. CDR3 in DNA: TGTGCCAGCAGCCAAGCGTCCCATGGCTACACCTTC.

The rearrangement links TRBV7-9 to TRBJ1-2; D call uncertain. The CDR3 covers 14 residues. CDR1 SEHNR and CDR2 FQNEAQ come from the germline V gene (reference sequence). Trimming removed 7 bases from V and 7 bases from J, with 19 bases in between. CDR3 DNA: TGTGCCAGCACCTCGGTACCCAGTGTGGGTGGCTACACCTTC. The encoded protein is CASTSVPSVGGYTF.

This chain links TRBV5-1 with TRBJ2-2, with TRBD1 matching over 9 bases. The germline V gene has CDR1 SGHRS and CDR2 YFSETQ. This CDR3 comprises 15 residues. The V and J ends lost 6 bases and 3 bases, in that order; junction bases with no gene match: 6. In nucleotides, the CDR3 is TGCGCCAGCAAGCTGGGACAGGGATACACCGGGGAGCTGTTTTTT. The encoded protein is CASKLGQGYTGELFF.

The rearrangement uses TRBV7-9 and TRBJ2-1, with D maybe TRBD2 (6 bases). Trimming left V 0 bases short and J 9 bases short, with 12 bases between. The CDR3 contains 14 residues. Germline loops: CDR1 SEHNR, CDR2 FQNEAQ (reference sequence). CDR3 in amino acids: CASSLAGGVGEQFF. In DNA, the CDR3 is TGTGCCAGCAGCTTAGCGGGAGGCGTCGGTGAGCAGTTCTTC. Full variable domain (remainder filled in from reference TRBV7-9 and TRBJ2-1): DTGVSQNPRHKITKRGQNVTFRCDPISEHNRLYWYRQTLGQGPEFLTYFQNEAQLEKSRLLSDRFSAERPKGSFSTLEIQRTEQGDSAMYLCASSLAGGVGEQFFGPGTRLTVL.

The V call is TRBV5-1, the J call TRBJ1-4; TRBD1 aligns across 9 bases. Per germline, CDR1 SGHRS and CDR2 YFSETQ. The V segment lost 0 bases and the J segment 4 bases; nucleotides outside the gene matches: 4. This CDR3 has 16 residues. CDR3 loop: CASSLGDRVDNEKLFF. The CDR3 DNA follows: TGCGCCAGCAGCTTGGGGGACAGGGTCGATAATGAAAAACTGTTTTTT.

V is TRBV28 and J is TRBJ1-4; no firm D call. CDR3 length: 17 residues. V lost 1 base to trimming and J lost 0 bases, with 12 bases between them. In germline, CDR1 is MDHEN, CDR2 SYDVKM. The CDR3 DNA reads TGTGCCAGCAGTTTATTGGGAGGCCAAGCAACTAATGAAAAACTGTTTTTT. The encoded protein is CASSLLGGQATNEKLFF.